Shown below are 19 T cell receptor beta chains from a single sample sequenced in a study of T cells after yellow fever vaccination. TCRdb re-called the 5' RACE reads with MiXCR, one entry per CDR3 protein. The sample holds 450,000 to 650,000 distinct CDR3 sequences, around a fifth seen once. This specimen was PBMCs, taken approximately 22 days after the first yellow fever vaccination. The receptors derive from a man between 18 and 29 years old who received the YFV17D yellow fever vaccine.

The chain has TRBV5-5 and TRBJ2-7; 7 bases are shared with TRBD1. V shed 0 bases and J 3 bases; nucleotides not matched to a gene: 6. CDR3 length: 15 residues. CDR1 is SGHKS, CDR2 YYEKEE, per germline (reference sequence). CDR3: CASSLAPGTDYEQYF. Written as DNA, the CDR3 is TGTGCCAGCAGCTTGGCCCCCGGGACAGACTACGAGCAGTACTTC.

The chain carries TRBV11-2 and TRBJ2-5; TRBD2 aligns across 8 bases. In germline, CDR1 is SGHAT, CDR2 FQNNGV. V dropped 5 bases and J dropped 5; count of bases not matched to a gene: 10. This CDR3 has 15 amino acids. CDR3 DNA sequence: TGTGCCAGCAGCCTGACACTAGCGGCCGGGGAGACCCAGTACTTC. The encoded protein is CASSLTLAAGETQYF.

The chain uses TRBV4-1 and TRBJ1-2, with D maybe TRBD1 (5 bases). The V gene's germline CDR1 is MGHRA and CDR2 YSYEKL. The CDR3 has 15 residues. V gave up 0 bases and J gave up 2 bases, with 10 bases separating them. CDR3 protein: CASSQDLAGNYGYTF. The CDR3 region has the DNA TGCGCCAGCAGCCAAGATTTAGCAGGGAACTATGGCTACACCTTC.

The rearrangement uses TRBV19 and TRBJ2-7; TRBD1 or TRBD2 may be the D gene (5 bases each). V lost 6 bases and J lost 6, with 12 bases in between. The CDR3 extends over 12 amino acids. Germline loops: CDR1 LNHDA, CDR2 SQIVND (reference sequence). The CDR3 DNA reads TGTGCCAGTAGCCCCCGGGGCATCGAGCAGTACTTC. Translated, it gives CASSPRGIEQYF.

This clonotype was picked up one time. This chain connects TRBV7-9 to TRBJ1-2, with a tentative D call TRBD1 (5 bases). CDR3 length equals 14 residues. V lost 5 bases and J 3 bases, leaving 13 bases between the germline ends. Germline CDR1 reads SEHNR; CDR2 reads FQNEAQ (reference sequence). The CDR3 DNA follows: TGTGCCAGCAGCCCCCTGACAGAGGACTATGGCTACACCTTC. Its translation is CASSPLTEDYGYTF. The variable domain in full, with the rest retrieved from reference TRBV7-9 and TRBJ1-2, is DTGVSQNPRHKITKRGQNVTFRCDPISEHNRLYWYRQTLGQGPEFLTYFQNEAQLEKSRLLSDRFSAERPKGSFSTLEIQRTEQGDSAMYLCASSPLTEDYGYTFGSGTRLTVV.

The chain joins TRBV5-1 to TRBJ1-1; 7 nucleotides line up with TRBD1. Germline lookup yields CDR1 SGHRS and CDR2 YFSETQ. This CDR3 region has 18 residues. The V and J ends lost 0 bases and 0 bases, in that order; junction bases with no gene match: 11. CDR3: CASSLARQGGTMNTEAFF. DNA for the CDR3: TGCGCCAGCAGCTTGGCGCGTCAGGGGGGCACCATGAACACTGAAGCTTTCTTT.

In DNA, the CDR3 is TGCAGCGTTGAAATACGACGGTGGCTCTCCTACGAGCAGTACTTC. Protein: CSVEIRRWLSYEQYF. This chain connects TRBV29-1 to TRBJ2-7; D not resolved. CDR3 size: 15 residues. Germline-derived CDR1 and CDR2 are SQVTM and ANQGSEA. Deletions cut 2 bases from V and 0 bases from J, with 14 bases between.

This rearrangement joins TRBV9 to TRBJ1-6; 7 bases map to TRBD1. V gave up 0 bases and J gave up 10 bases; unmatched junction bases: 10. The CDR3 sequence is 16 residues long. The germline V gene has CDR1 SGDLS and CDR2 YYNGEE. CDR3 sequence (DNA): TGTGCCAGCAGCGTAGGCGCAGGGGGACTACGATCACCCCTCCACTTT. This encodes CASSVGAGGLRSPLHF.

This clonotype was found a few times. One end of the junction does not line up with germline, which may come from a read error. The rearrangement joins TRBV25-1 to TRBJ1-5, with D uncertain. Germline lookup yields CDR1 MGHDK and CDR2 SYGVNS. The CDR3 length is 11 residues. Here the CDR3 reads CASTNRGIKNF. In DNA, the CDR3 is TGTGCCAGCACTAACCGAGGAATAAAGAATTTT.

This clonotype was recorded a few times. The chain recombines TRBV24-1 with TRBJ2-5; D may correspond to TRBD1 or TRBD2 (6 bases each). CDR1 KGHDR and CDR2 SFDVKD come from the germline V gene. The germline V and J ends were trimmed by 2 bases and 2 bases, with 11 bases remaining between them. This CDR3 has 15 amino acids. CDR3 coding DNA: TGTGCCACCAGTGATTCCCGGGGGCTTCAAGAGACCCAGTACTTC. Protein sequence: CATSDSRGLQETQYF.

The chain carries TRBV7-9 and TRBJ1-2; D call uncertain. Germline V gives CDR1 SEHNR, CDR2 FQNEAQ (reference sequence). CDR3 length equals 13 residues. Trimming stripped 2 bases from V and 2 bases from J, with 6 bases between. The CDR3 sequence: CASSLIGNYGYTF. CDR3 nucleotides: TGTGCCAGCAGCTTAATAGGGAACTATGGCTACACCTTC.

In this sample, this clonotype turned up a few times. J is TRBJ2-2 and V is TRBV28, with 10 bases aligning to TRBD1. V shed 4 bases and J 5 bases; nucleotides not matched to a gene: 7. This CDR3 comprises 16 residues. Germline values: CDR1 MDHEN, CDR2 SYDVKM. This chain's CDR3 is CASSSPRTGGTGELFF. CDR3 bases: TGTGCCAGCAGTTCGCCAAGGACAGGGGGGACCGGGGAGCTGTTTTTT.

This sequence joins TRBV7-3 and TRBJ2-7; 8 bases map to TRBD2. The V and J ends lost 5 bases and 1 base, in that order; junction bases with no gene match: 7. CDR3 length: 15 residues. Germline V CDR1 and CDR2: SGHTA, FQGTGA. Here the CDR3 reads CASSLGAGGSYEQYF. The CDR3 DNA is TGTGCCAGCAGCCTTGGGGCGGGGGGATCCTACGAGCAGTACTTC. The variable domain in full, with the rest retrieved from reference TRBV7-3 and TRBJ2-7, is GAGVSQTPSNKVTEKGKYVELRCDPISGHTALYWYRQSLGQGPEFLIYFQGTGAADDSGLPNDRFFAVRPEGSVSTLKIQRTERGDSAVYLCASSLGAGGSYEQYFGPGTRLTVT.

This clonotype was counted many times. The CDR3 DNA reads as TGTGCCAGCAGCTTACAAGGGGGAGGAGAGACCCAGTACTTC. Its translation is CASSLQGGGETQYF. The chain links TRBV7-3 to TRBJ2-5; D assignment may be TRBD1 or TRBD2 (6 bases each). Per the germline V gene, CDR1 is SGHTA and CDR2 is FQGTGA. The CDR3 loop spans 14 amino acids. V shed 2 bases and J shed 4 bases, with 11 bases lying between them.

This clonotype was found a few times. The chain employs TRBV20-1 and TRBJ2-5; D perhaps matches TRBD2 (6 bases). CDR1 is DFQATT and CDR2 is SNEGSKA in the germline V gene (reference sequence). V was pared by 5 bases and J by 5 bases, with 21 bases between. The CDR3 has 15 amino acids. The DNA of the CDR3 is TGCAGTGCTCCCGGGGGTAGCGGTACGGGGGAGACCCAGTACTTC. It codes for CSAPGGSGTGETQYF.

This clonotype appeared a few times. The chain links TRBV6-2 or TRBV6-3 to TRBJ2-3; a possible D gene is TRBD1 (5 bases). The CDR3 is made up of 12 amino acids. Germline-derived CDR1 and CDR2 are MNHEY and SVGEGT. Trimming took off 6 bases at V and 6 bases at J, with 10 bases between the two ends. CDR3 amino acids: CASSQTDDTQYF. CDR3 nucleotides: TGTGCCAGCAGCCAGACAGATGATACGCAGTATTTT.

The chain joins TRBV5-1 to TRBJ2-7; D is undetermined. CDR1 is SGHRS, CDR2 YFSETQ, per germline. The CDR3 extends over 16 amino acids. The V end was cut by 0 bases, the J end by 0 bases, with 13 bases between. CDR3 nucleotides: TGCGCCAGCAGCTTGGCTGGGATGAGTAGCTCCTACGAGCAGTACTTC. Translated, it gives CASSLAGMSSSYEQYF.

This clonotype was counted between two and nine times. CDR3 DNA sequence: TGCGCCAGCAGCCAAGAGCGGGGGGGCAAAAATGAGCAGTTCTTC. Translation gives CASSQERGGKNEQFF. The V gene is TRBV4-1, the J gene TRBJ2-1; 9 nucleotides agree with TRBD2. CDR3 length equals 15 residues. After removal of 0 bases from V and 7 bases from J, the junction contained 4 bases not matched to a gene. CDR1 is MGHRA and CDR2 is YSYEKL in the germline V gene.

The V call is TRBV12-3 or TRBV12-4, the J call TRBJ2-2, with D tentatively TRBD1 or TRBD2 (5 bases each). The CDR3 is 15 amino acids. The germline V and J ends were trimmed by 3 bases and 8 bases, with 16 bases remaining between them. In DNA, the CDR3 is TGTGCCAGCAGTTTTACGGGACGAATGAAGGGGGAGCTGTTTTTT. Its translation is CASSFTGRMKGELFF.